The sequence of this TCR beta chain was determined in a study of Ad26.COV2.S vaccination and SARS-CoV-2 variants. Treatment specified: around 19 received Ad26.COV2.S at low or high dose, single or two shots; about 5 received placebo; per-sample allocation not given. Vaccine and placebo recipients were sampled on day 63 after the first injection. The sample came from a Boston adult aged 18-55 years. What was given as vaccine was an Ad26 vector encoding Wuhan-strain SARS-CoV-2 spike. The CDR3 length is 14 residues. CDR1 is SNHLY, CDR2 FYNNEI, per germline. J was trimmed by 5 bases and V by 6 bases; bases with no gene match: 9. Libraries were prepared by immunoSEQ multiplex PCR; TCRdb keeps only in-frame clonotypes and omits some of them. The repertoire holds about 440,000 clones, with around 88% as singletons.

This TCR was recovered from a person between 18 and 59 years old who received the Ad26.COV2.S COVID-19 vaccine or a placebo. This chain uses TRBV2 with TRBJ1-2; the match to TRBD1 covers 7 bases. The sequenced sample was peripheral blood, obtained in a trial of Ad26.COV2.S vaccine versus placebo. The CDR3 DNA sequence: TGTGCCAGCAGGAAGGGACAGTACCCTTATGGCTACACCTTC. It is translated as CASRKGQYPYGYTF.